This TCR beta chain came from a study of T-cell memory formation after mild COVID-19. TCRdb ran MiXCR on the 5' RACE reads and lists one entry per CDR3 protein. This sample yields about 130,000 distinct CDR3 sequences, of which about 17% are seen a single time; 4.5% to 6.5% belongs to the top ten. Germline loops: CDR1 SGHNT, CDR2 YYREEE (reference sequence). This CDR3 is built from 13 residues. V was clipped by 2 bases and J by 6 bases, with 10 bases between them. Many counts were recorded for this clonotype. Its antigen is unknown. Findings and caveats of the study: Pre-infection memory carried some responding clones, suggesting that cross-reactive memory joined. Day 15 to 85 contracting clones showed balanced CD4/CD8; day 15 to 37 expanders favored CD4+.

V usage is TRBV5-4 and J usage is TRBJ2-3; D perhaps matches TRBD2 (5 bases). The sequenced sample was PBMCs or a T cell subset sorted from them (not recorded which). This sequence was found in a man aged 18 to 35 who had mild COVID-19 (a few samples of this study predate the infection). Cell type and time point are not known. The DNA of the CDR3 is TGTGCCAGCAGCTTCGACTCGGGGGATACGCAGTATTTT. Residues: CASSFDSGDTQYF.